This TCR beta chain was sequenced for a study of CD8 T cells in ankylosing spondylitis. The germline V gene has CDR1 SGHRS and CDR2 YFSETQ. V gave up 6 bases and J gave up 0 bases, with 14 bases separating them. The length of the CDR3 is 15 residues. TCRdb passed the 5' RACE reads through MiXCR, listing each CDR3 protein once. The table shows about 300,000 distinct CDR3 sequences, with less than 25% occurring only once. This clonotype has just a few counts. J is TRBJ2-3 and V is TRBV5-1; D unclear. The source material was blood, either unsorted or a sorted T cell fraction (not recorded which). This receptor was identified in a female donor with ankylosing spondylitis or in good health (not recorded which). CDR3 sequence: CASTPGVRSTDTQYF. The CDR3 DNA reads TGCGCCAGCACCCCTGGGGTTAGAAGCACAGATACGCAGTATTTT.